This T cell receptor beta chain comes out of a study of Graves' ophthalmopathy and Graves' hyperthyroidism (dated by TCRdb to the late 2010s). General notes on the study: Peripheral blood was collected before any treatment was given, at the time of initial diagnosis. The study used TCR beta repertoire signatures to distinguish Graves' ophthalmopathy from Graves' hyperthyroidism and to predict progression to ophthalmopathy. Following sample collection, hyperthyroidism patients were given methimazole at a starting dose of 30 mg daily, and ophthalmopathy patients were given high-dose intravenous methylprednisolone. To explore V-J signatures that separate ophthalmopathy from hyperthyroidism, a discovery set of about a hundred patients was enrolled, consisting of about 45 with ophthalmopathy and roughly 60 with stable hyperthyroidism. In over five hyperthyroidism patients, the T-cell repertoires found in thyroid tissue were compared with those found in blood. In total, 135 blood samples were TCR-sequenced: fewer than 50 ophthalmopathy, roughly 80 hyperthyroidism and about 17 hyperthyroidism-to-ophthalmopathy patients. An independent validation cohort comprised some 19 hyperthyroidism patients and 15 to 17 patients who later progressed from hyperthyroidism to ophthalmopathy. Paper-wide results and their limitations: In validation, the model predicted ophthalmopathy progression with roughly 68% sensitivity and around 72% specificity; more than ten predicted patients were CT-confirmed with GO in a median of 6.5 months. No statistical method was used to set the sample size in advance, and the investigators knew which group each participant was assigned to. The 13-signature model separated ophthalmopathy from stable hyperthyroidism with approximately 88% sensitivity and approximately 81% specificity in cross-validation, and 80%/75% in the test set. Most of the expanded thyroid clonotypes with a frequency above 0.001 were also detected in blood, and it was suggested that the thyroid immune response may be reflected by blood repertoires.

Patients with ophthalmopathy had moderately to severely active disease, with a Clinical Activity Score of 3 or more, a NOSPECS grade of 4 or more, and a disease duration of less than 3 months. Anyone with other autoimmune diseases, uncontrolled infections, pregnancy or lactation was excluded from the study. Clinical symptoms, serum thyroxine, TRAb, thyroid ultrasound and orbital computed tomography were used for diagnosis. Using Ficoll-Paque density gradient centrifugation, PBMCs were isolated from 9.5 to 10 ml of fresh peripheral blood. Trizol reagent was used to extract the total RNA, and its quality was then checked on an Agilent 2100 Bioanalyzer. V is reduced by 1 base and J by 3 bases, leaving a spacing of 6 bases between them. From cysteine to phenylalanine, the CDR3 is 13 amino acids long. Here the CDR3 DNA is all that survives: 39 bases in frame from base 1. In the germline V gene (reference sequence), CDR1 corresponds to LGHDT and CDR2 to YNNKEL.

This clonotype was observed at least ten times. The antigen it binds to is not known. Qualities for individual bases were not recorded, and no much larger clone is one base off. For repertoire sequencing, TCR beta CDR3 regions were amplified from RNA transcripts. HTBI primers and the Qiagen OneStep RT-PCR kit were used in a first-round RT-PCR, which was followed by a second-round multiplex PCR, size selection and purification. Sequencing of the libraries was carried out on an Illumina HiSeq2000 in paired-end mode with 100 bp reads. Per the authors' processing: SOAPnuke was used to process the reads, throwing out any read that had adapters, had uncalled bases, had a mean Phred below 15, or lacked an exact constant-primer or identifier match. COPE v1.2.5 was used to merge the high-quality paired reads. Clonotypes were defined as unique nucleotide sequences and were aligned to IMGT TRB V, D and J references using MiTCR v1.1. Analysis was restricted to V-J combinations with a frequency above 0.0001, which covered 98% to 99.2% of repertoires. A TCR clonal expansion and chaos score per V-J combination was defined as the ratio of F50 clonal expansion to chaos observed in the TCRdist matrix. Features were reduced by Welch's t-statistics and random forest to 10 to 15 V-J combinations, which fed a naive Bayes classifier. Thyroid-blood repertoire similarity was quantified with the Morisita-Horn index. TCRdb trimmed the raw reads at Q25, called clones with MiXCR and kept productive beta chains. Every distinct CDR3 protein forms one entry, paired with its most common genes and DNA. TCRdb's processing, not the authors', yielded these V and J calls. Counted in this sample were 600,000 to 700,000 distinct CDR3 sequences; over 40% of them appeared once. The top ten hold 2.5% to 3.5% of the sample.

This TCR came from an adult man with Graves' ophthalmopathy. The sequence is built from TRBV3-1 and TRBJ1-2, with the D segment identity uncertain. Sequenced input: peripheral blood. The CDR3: CASSQGHDYGYTF. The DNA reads TGTGCCAGCAGCCAAGGGCACGACTATGGCTACACCTTC.